A single sample is the source of the 15 T cell receptor beta chains below, sequenced in a study of CD8+CD57+ T cells in acquired aplastic anemia. Sequenced patients had shown CD8+CD57+ cell expansion by flow cytometry. For CDR3 and TCR beta VDJ profiling, genomic DNA was the template used. MiXCR, run by TCRdb on the reads, gives a single entry per CDR3 protein. The sample yields some 140,000 distinct CDR3 sequences, 52% seen once. The sequencing input was sorted CD4+, CD8+, or CD8+CD57+ T cells (not recorded which) from PBMCs. Source of these receptors: a human donor with aplastic anemia.

A few counts support this clonotype. The chain recombines TRBV2 with TRBJ1-1; TRBD1 might be the D (6 bases). Germline lookup yields CDR1 SNHLY and CDR2 FYNNEI. The CDR3 is 13 amino acids. The V and J ends lost 3 bases and 3 bases respectively, with 8 bases between them. The CDR3 protein is CASSEGAYTEAFF. The CDR3 DNA follows: TGTGCCAGCAGTGAGGGGGCGTACACTGAAGCTTTCTTT.

The chain joins TRBV24-1 to TRBJ1-1; the D gene is possibly TRBD1 (5 bases). Germline CDR1 and CDR2: KGHDR and SFDVKD. Trimming removed 2 bases from V and 10 bases from J, with 22 bases in between. This CDR3 spans 16 amino acids. This CDR3 is CATSDSAAGWDGVAFF. For the CDR3, the DNA is TGTGCCACCAGTGATTCGGCGGCGGGGTGGGACGGTGTAGCTTTCTTT.

In this sample, this clonotype turned up a few times. The CDR3 region is CSASGKREPYEQYF. The CDR3 DNA sequence: TGCAGTGCTAGTGGGAAGCGGGAGCCCTACGAGCAGTACTTC. The rearrangement links TRBV20-1 to TRBJ2-7; 8 nucleotides match TRBD2. J lost 2 bases, V lost 3 bases, and 6 bases had no gene match. The CDR3 sequence is 14 residues long. Looked up from germline, CDR1 is DFQATT and CDR2 is SNEGSKA (reference sequence).

Regarding this clonotype: A much larger clone lies one base from this, so it may be a read error. Because the CDR3 is missing its conserved closing phenylalanine or tryptophan, this is likely a read error. The chain has TRBV4-1 and TRBJ2-1; either TRBD1 or TRBD2 may fit D (5 bases each). Germline V lookup: CDR1 MGHRA, CDR2 YSYEKL. This CDR3 is built from 15 residues. The germline V and J ends were trimmed by 1 base and 5 bases, with 12 bases remaining between them. The DNA of the CDR3 is TGCGCCAGCAGCCAAGGAATCAGGGAGAACAATGAGCAGTTCTCC. Residues: CASSQGIRENNEQFS.

As regards this clonotype: Sequence at one end of the junction differs from germline and may be a read error. This chain uses TRBV13 with TRBJ2-1, with D uncertain. This CDR3 contains 12 residues. The germline gives CDR1 PRHDT, CDR2 FYEKMQ (reference sequence). CDR3 loop: CASSLVYNEQLF. The CDR3 region has the DNA TGTGCCAGCAGCTTAGTATACAATGAGCAGCTCTTC.

This clonotype was recorded at least ten times. This sequence joins TRBV19 and TRBJ2-1, with 8 bases identical to TRBD2. The germline CDR1 and CDR2 sequences are LNHDA and SQIVND (reference sequence). This CDR3 is 15 amino acids long. V shed 4 bases, J shed 0 bases, and the junction held 2 bases outside the gene matches. The CDR3 loop is CASSTSGFSYNEQFF. DNA for the CDR3: TGTGCCAGTAGTACTAGCGGGTTCTCCTACAATGAGCAGTTCTTC.

This clonotype was observed a few times. This chain connects TRBV20-1 to TRBJ2-3; 9 positions match TRBD2. The germline CDR1 and CDR2 sequences are DFQATT and SNEGSKA (reference sequence). This CDR3 comprises 13 residues. Trimming at V came to 3 bases and at J to 6 bases, leaving 4 bases not matched to a gene. The CDR3 here is CSARGGGVDTQYF. The CDR3, as DNA: TGCAGTGCTAGGGGCGGGGGGGTGGATACGCAGTATTTT.

Points on this clonotype: Just one base apart from a much larger clone, this may be a read error. The chain joins TRBV12-3 or TRBV12-4 to TRBJ2-1; the D gene is possibly TRBD1 (6 bases). V was clipped by 5 bases and J by 7 bases, with 18 bases between them. CDR3 length: 15 residues. The CDR3 DNA follows: TGTGCCAGCAGTCTTGTGGGGGCGCGGAGGAATGAGCAGTTCTTC. Its translation is CASSLVGARRNEQFF.

This clonotype was recorded many times. V usage is TRBV20-1 and J usage is TRBJ2-7; D call uncertain. V lost 6 bases to trimming and J lost 2 bases, with 14 bases between them. This CDR3 is 13 amino acids long. CDR1 is DFQATT and CDR2 is SNEGSKA in the germline V gene (reference sequence). The CDR3 region is CSATPVRTYEQYF. Written as DNA, the CDR3 is TGCAGTGCCACCCCCGTGCGAACCTACGAGCAGTACTTC.

V is TRBV2 and J is TRBJ1-5; D not certain. V dropped 1 base and J dropped 3 bases, with 10 bases sitting between them. Germline CDR1 reads SNHLY; CDR2 reads FYNNEI. CDR3 size: 15 residues. DNA of the CDR3: TGTGCCAGCAGTGAAGTTTTCGTTGTCAATCAGCCCCAGCATTTT. Its translation: CASSEVFVVNQPQHF.

This clonotype was seen only a few times. This chain's CDR3 is CASSLFEYYEQYF. CDR3 sequence (DNA): TGTGCCAGCAGCTTATTCGAGTACTACGAGCAGTACTTC. The chain employs TRBV7-8 and TRBJ2-7, with D unclear. The V gene's germline CDR1 is SGHVS and CDR2 FQNEAQ. Trimming stripped 2 bases from V and 3 bases from J, with 8 bases between. The CDR3 extends over 13 amino acids.

The chain employs TRBV2 and TRBJ2-7; 14 nucleotides line up with TRBD2. This CDR3 has 15 residues. Germline lookup yields CDR1 SNHLY and CDR2 FYNNEI. Germline trimming cut 6 bases from V and 1 base from J; bases unmatched to any gene: 2. CDR3 amino acids: CASRGTSGRSYEQYF. CDR3 in DNA: TGTGCCAGCAGGGGGACTAGCGGGAGATCCTACGAGCAGTACTTC.

This clonotype was recorded many times. V is TRBV29-1 and J is TRBJ2-1; TRBD2 matches at 10 bases. Germline lookup yields CDR1 SQVTM and CDR2 ANQGSEA. The CDR3 sequence is 16 residues long. Losses at the gene ends were 3 bases for V and 3 bases for J; bases not matched to a gene: 8. CDR3 residues: CSVELAGVTIYNEQFF. The CDR3 DNA sequence: TGCAGCGTTGAGCTAGCGGGGGTTACTATCTACAATGAGCAGTTCTTC.

This clonotype has a count of ten or more. The V gene is TRBV7-9, the J gene TRBJ2-3; TRBD2 is a possible D gene (5 bases). The CDR3 runs 12 residues. Trimming took off 2 bases at V and 6 bases at J, with 6 bases between the two ends. Per the germline V gene, CDR1 is SEHNR and CDR2 is FQNEAQ (reference sequence). The CDR3 DNA reads TGTGCCAGCAGCTTATCGGGGGATACGCAGTATTTT. It is translated as CASSLSGDTQYF.

A word on this clonotype: This may come from a read error, since a much larger clone is one base off. V usage is TRBV12-3 or TRBV12-4 and J usage is TRBJ1-1; 7 nucleotides line up with TRBD1. This CDR3 is built from 12 residues. Written as DNA, the CDR3 is TGTGCCACTCAGGGGGGGGTCACTGAAGCTTCCTTT. Translating gives CATQGGVTEASF.